One and the same sample provided the 5 T cell receptor beta chains below, sequenced in a study of identical twins. Each CDR3 protein gets one entry after TCRdb re-called the 5' RACE reads with MiXCR. The sample lists 690,000 or so distinct CDR3 sequences, more than 6.5% seen once, with more than 0.75% in the top ten. The sample was also reused in another study, on yellow fever vaccine responses in identical twins.

Sequencing input: PBMCs. The receptors stem from a woman younger than 35 in good health.

This clonotype was counted only a few times. The rearrangement links TRBV28 to TRBJ2-5; D may be TRBD2 (5 bases). Germline-derived CDR1 and CDR2 are MDHEN and SYDVKM. V lost 3 bases and J 5 bases, leaving 16 bases between the germline ends. This CDR3 comprises 15 residues. CDR3 residues: CASSFPGKTTETQYF. In DNA, the CDR3 is TGTGCCAGCAGTTTCCCGGGAAAGACGACGGAGACCCAGTACTTC. The whole variable domain, remainder taken from reference TRBV28 and TRBJ2-5, is DVKVTQSSRYLVKRTGEKVFLECVQDMDHENMFWYRQDPGLGLRLIYFSYDVKMKEKGDIPEGYSVSREKKERFSLILESASTNQTSMYLCASSFPGKTTETQYFGPGTRLLVL.

There are a few counts of this clonotype. The rearrangement joins TRBV6-1 to TRBJ2-7; D may be TRBD2 (6 bases). The CDR3 runs 14 residues. V was pared by 7 bases and J by 2 bases, with 15 bases between. Germline CDR1 and CDR2: MNHNS and SASEGT. DNA of the CDR3: TGTGCCAGCACCACCACTGGCGGGACCTACGAGCAGTACTTC. It specifies CASTTTGGTYEQYF.

The chain employs TRBV12-3 or TRBV12-4 and TRBJ2-3, with D uncertain. The CDR3 length is 16 residues. V lost 7 bases to trimming and J lost 2 bases, with 19 bases between them. CDR3 bases: TGTGCCAGCACCCCTTTAGGCAAGCGCCTCACAGATACGCAGTATTTT. Translated: CASTPLGKRLTDTQYF.

The V call is TRBV4-3, the J call TRBJ2-3, with D perhaps matching TRBD2 (5 bases). V lost 0 bases, J lost 0 bases, and 13 bases lay in between. The CDR3 extends over 17 amino acids. The germline CDR1 and CDR2 sequences are LGHNA and YSLEER. The CDR3 sequence is CASSQDSVGTSTDTQYF. CDR3 in DNA: TGCGCCAGCAGCCAAGATAGCGTAGGAACTAGCACAGATACGCAGTATTTT.

The V and J genes are TRBV7-2 and TRBJ2-5; D gene uncertain. Looked up from germline, CDR1 is SGHTA and CDR2 is FQGNSA. There are 14 residues in the CDR3. Trimming left V 5 bases short and J 5 bases short, with 15 bases between. This chain's CDR3 is CASSLQIGVETQYF. CDR3 sequence (DNA): TGTGCCAGCAGCCTTCAGATTGGGGTTGAGACCCAGTACTTC. The full variable domain, with the rest looked up from reference TRBV7-2 and TRBJ2-5, is GAGVSQSPSNKVTEKGKDVELRCDPISGHTALYWYRQSLGQGLEFLIYFQGNSAPDKSGLPSDRFSAERTGGSVSTLTIQRTQQEDSAVYLCASSLQIGVETQYFGPGTRLLVL.